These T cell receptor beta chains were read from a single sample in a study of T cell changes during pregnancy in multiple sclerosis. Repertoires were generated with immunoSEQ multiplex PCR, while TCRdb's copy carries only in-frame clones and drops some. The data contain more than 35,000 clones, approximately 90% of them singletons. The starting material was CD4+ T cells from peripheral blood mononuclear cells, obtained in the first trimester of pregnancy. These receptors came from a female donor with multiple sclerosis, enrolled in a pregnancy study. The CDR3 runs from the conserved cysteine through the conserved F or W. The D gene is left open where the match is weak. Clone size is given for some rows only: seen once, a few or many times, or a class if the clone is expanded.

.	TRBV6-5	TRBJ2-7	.	CASSPGHLREQYF	TGTGCCAGCAGTCCGGGACATCTACGAGAGCAGTACTTC
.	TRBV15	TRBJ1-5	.	CATSTEGTDQRQHF	TGTGCCACCAGTACGGAAGGTACAGATCAGCGGCAGCATTTT
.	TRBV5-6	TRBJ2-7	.	CASSYVGRVIQYF	TGTGCCAGCAGCTACGTCGGCCGGGTTATTCAGTACTTC
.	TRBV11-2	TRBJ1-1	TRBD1	CASSLYAGGTEAFF	TGTGCCAGCAGCTTGTATGCAGGGGGCACTGAAGCTTTCTTT
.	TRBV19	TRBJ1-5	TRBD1	CASSTSGGSLQPQHF	TGTGCCAGTAGTACCTCAGGGGGCAGCTTGCAGCCCCAGCATTTT
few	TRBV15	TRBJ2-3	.	CATSRDPSTDTQYF	TGTGCCACCAGCAGAGATCCTAGCACAGATACGCAGTATTTT
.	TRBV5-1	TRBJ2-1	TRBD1	CASSLGAGGLYNEQFF	TGCGCCAGCAGCTTGGGTGCAGGGGGTTTATACAATGAGCAGTTCTTC
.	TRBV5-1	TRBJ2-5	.	CASSLVGSAYETQYF	TGCGCCAGCAGCTTGGTTGGTAGCGCGTATGAGACCCAGTACTTC
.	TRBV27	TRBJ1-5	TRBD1	CASSKQGKPDQPQHF	TGTGCCAGCAGTAAACAGGGGAAGCCCGATCAGCCCCAGCATTTT
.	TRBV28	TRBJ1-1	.	CASTPVKNTEAFF	TGTGCCAGCACGCCAGTTAAGAACACTGAAGCTTTCTTT
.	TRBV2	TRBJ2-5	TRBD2	CASSEAPGGSLTQYF	TGTGCCAGCAGTGAAGCGCCGGGGGGGTCTTTGACCCAGTACTTC
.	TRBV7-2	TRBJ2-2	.	CASSLDPGTGELFF	TGTGCCAGCAGCTTAGACCCCGGCACCGGGGAGCTGTTTTTT
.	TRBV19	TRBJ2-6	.	CASSISSGANVLTF	TGTGCCAGTAGTATCAGTTCTGGGGCCAACGTCCTGACTTTC
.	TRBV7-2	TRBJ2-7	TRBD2	CASSLEGTSATYEQYF	TGTGCCAGCAGCTTAGAGGGGACTAGCGCCACCTACGAGCAGTACTTC
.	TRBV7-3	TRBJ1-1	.	CASSLRRGMNTEAFF	TGTGCCAGCAGCTTAAGGCGGGGAATGAACACTGAAGCTTTCTTT
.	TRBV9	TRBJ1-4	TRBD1	CASSARTGLNEKLFF	TGTGCCAGCAGCGCCCGGACAGGTCTTAATGAAAAACTGTTTTTT
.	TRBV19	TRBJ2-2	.	CASSIGRQGMAGELFF	TGTGCCAGTAGTATAGGGCGGCAGGGAATGGCCGGGGAGCTGTTTTTT